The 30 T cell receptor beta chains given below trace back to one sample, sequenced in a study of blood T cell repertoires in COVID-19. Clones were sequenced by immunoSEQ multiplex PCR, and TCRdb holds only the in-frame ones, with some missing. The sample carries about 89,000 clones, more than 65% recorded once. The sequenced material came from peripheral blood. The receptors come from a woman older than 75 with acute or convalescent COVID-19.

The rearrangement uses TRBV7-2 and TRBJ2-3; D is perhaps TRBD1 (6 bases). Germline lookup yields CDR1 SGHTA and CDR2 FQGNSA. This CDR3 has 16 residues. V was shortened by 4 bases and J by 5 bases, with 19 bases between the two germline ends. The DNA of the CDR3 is TGTGCCAGCAGCTCCGGACTGGGGGCCAGGGGAGATACGCAGTATTTT. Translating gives CASSSGLGARGDTQYF.

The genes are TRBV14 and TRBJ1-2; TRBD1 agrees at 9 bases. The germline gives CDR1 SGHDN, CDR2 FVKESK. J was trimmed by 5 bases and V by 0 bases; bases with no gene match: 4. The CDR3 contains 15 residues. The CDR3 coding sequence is TGTGCCAGCAGCCAAGAACCCGACAGGGGGTATGGCTACACCTTC. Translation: CASSQEPDRGYGYTF.

The CDR3 nucleotides read TGTGCCAGCAGCTCAATGGACAGGGGAGGAAACACCATATATTTT. Its translation is CASSSMDRGGNTIYF. The chain combines TRBV3-1 (or the pseudogene TRBV3-2) with TRBJ1-3, with 9 nucleotides matching TRBD1. The CDR3 runs to 15 residues. Losses at the gene ends were 5 bases for V and 4 bases for J; bases not matched to a gene: 6. Germline CDR1 and CDR2: LGHDT and YNNKEL (reference sequence).

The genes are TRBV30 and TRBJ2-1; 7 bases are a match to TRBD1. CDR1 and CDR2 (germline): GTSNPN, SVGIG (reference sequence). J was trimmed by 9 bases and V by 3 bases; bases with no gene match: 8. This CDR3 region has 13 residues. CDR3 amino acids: CAWSQGVLGEQFF. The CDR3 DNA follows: TGTGCCTGGAGCCAGGGGGTTTTGGGTGAGCAGTTCTTC.

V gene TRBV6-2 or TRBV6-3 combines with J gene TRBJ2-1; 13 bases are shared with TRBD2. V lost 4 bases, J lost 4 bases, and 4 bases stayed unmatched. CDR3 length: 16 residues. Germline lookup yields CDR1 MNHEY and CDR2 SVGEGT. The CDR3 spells CASSSWTSGGYNEQFF. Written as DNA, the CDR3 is TGTGCCAGCAGTTCGTGGACTAGCGGGGGTTACAATGAGCAGTTCTTC.

The CDR3 DNA follows: TGTGCCAGCAGTGAGTTTCGGTCAGGGGTCCAAGAGACCCAGTACTTC. It encodes CASSEFRSGVQETQYF. The V call is TRBV6-1, the J call TRBJ2-5; possible D gene TRBD1, 6 bases. The germline gives CDR1 MNHNS, CDR2 SASEGT. V lost 3 bases, J lost 1 base, and 15 bases lay in between. This CDR3 has 16 residues.

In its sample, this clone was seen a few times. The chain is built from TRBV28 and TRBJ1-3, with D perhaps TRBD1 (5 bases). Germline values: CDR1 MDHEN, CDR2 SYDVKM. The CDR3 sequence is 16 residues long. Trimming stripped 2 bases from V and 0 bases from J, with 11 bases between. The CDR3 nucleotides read TGTGCCAGCAGTTTAGCAGGGTCACGCTCTGGAAACACCATATATTTT. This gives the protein CASSLAGSRSGNTIYF. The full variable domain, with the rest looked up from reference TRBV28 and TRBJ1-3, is DVKVTQSSRYLVKRTGEKVFLECVQDMDHENMFWYRQDPGLGLRLIYFSYDVKMKEKGDIPEGYSVSREKKERFSLILESASTNQTSMYLCASSLAGSRSGNTIYFGEGSWLTVV.

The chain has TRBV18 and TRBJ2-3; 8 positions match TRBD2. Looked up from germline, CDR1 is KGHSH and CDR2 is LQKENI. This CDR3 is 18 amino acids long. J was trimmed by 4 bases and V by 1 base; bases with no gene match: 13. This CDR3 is CASSPQSGGARSADTQYF. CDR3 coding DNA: TGTGCCAGCTCACCACAGTCGGGGGGGGCCCGTTCCGCAGATACGCAGTATTTT.

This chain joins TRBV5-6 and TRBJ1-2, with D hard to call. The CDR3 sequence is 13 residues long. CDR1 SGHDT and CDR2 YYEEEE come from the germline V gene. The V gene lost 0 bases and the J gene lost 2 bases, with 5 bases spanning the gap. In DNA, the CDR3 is TGTGCCAGCAGCTTGGGGCAGAACTATGGCTACACCTTC. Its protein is CASSLGQNYGYTF.

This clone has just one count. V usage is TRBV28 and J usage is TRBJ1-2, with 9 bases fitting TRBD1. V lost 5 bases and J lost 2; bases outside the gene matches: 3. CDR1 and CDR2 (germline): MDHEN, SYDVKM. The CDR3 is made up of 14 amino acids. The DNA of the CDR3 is TGTGCCAGCAGTCCGGGACAGGGAAACTATGGCTACACCTTC. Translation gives CASSPGQGNYGYTF.

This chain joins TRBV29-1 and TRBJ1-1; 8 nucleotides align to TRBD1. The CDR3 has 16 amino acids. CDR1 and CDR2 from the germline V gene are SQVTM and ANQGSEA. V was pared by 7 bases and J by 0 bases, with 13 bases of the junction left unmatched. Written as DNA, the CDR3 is TGCAGCGCCGAGGGGCCTTTGACAGGGGTGAACACTGAAGCTTTCTTT. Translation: CSAEGPLTGVNTEAFF.

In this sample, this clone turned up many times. CDR3 sequence: CASSQEYGGVYGYTF. In DNA form, the CDR3 reads TGCGCCAGCAGCCAAGAGTATGGGGGGGTCTATGGCTACACCTTC. The rearrangement links TRBV4-3 to TRBJ1-2, with D possibly TRBD1 on 5 matching bases. The germline V gene has CDR1 LGHNA and CDR2 YSLEER. The V end lost 0 bases, the J end lost 4 bases, and 12 bases lay between the germline ends. CDR3 length: 15 amino acids.

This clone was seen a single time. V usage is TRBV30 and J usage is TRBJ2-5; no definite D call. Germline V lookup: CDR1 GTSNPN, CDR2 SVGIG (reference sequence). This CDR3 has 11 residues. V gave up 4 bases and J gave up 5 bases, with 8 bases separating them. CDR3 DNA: TGTGCCTGGAATCTCCAGGAGACCCAGTACTTC. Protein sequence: CAWNLQETQYF.

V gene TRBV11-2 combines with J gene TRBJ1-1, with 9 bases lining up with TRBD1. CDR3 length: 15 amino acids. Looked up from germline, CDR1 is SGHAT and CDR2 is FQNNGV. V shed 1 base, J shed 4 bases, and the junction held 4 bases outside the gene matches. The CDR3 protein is CASSLGTGGGTEAFF. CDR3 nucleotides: TGTGCCAGCAGCTTAGGTACAGGGGGCGGCACTGAAGCTTTCTTT.

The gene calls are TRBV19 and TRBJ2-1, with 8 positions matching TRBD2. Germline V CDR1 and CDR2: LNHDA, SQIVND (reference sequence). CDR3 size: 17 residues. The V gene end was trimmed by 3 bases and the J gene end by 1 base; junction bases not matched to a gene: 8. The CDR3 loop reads CASSIPSAGGSYNEQFF. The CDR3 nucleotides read TGTGCCAGTAGTATCCCCTCGGCGGGGGGATCCTACAATGAGCAGTTCTTC. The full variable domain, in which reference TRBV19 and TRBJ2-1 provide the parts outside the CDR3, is DGGITQSPKYLFRKEGQNVTLSCEQNLNHDAMYWYRQDPGQGLRLIYYSQIVNDFQKGDIAEGYSVSREKKESFPLTVTSAQKNPTAFYLCASSIPSAGGSYNEQFFGPGTRLTVL.

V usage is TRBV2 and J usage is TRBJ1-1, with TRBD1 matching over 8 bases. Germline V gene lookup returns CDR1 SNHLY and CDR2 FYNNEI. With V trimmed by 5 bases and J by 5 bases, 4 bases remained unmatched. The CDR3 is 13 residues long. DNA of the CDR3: TGTGCCAGCAGTACAGGGGGGAGAACTGAAGCTTTCTTT. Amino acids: CASSTGGRTEAFF. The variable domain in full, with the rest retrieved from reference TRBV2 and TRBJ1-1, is EPEVTQTPSHQVTQMGQEVILRCVPISNHLYFYWYRQILGQKVEFLVSFYNNEISEKSEIFDDQFSVERPDGSNFTLKIRSTKLEDSAMYFCASSTGGRTEAFFGQGTRLTVV.

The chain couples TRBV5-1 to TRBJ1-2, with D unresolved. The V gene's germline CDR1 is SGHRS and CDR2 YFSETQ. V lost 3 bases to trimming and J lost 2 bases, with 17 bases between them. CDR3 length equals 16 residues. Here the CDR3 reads CASSYQDGRGNYGYTF. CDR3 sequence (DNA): TGCGCCAGCAGCTACCAGGACGGCCGAGGGAACTATGGCTACACCTTC. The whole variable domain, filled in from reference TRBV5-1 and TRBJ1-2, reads KAGVTQTPRYLIKTRGQQVTLSCSPISGHRSVSWYQQTPGQGLQFLFEYFSETQRNKGNFPGRFSGRQFSNSRSEMNVSTLELGDSALYLCASSYQDGRGNYGYTFGSGTRLTVV.

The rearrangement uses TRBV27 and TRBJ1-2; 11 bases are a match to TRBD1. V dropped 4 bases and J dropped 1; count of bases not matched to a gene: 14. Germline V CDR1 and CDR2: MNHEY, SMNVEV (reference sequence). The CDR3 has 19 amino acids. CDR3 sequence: CASSYTTGTGGRVNYGYTF. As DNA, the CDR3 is TGTGCCAGCAGTTACACCACCGGGACAGGGGGAAGGGTTAACTATGGCTACACCTTC.

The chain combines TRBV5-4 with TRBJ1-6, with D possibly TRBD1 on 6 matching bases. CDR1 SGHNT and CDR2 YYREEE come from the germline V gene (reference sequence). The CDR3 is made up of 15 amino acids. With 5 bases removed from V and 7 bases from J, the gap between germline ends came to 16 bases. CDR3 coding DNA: TGTGCCAGCAGAGCCGGGGGGGACAAAAATTCACCCCTCCACTTT. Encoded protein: CASRAGGDKNSPLHF.

Here the CDR3 DNA reads TGTGCCAGCGTCGTTCTCGGCCGCGGAGGCCGCACTGAAGCTTTCTTT. This codes for CASVVLGRGGRTEAFF. The chain carries TRBV28 and TRBJ1-1; D unresolved. Trimming took off 8 bases at V and 4 bases at J, with 23 bases between the two ends. The CDR3 has 16 amino acids. Germline lookup yields CDR1 MDHEN and CDR2 SYDVKM.

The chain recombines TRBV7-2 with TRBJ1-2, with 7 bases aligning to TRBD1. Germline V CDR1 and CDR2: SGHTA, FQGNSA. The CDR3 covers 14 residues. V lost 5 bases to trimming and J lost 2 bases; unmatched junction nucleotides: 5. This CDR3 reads CASSPGTVNYGYTF. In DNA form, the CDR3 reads TGTGCCAGCAGCCCGGGGACAGTCAACTATGGCTACACCTTC.

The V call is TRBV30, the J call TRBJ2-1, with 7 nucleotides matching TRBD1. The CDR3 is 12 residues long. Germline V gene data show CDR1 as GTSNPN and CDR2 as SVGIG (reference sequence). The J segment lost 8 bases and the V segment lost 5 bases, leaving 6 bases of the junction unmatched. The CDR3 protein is CAWADRDHEQFF. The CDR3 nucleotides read TGTGCCTGGGCCGACAGGGACCATGAGCAGTTCTTC.

CDR3 in amino acids: CASSLRDRSNYGYTF. The CDR3 DNA reads TGTGCCAGCAGTTTGAGGGACAGATCTAACTATGGCTACACCTTC. This sequence joins TRBV28 and TRBJ1-2; TRBD1 aligns across 7 bases. V gave up 3 bases and J gave up 0 bases; unmatched junction bases: 4. This CDR3 has 15 residues. The germline V gene has CDR1 MDHEN and CDR2 SYDVKM.

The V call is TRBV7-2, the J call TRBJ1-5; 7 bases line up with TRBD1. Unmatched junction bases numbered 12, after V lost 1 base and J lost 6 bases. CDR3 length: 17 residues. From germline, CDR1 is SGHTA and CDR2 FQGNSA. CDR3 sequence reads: CASSLGPAGGYGQPQHF. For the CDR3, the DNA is TGTGCCAGCAGCTTAGGGCCGGCAGGGGGTTACGGTCAGCCCCAGCATTTT.

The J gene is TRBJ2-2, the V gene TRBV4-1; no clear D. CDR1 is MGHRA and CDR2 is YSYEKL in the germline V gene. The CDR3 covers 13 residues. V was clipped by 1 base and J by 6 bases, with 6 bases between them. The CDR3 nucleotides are TGCGCCAGCAGCCAAGGTCAGGCCGGGGAGCTGTTTTTT. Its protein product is CASSQGQAGELFF.

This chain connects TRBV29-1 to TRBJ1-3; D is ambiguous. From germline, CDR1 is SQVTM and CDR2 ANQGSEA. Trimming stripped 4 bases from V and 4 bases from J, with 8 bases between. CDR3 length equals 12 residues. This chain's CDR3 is CSVVTPGNTIYF. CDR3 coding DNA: TGCAGCGTTGTGACACCCGGAAACACCATATATTTT. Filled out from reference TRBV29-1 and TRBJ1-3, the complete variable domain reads SAVISQKPSRDICQRGTSLTIQCQVDSQVTMMFWYRQQPGQSLTLIATANQGSEATYESGFVIDKFPISRPNLTFSTLTVSNMSPEDSSIYLCSVVTPGNTIYFGEGSWLTVV.

The CDR3 coding sequence is TGTGCCAGCACCAGGGGTTATGGCTACACCTTC. Its protein product is CASTRGYGYTF. The gene calls are TRBV25-1 and TRBJ1-2; tentatively, D is TRBD1 (6 bases). Per the germline V gene, CDR1 is MGHDK and CDR2 is SYGVNS. The CDR3 is 11 residues long. With 7 bases removed from V and 5 bases from J, the gap between germline ends came to 8 bases.

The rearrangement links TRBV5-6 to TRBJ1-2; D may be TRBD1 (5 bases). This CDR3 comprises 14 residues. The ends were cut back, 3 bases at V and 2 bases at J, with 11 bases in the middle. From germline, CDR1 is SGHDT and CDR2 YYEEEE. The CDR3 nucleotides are TGTGCCAGCAGCTGGGGGGAGGGGAACTATGGCTACACCTTC. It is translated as CASSWGEGNYGYTF.

CDR3 sequence: CATSDRTVSNEQFF. Here the CDR3 DNA reads TGTGCCACCAGTGACCGAACAGTATCCAATGAGCAGTTCTTC. The rearrangement uses TRBV24-1 and TRBJ2-1; no firm D call. The CDR3 runs to 14 residues. Germline assignment: CDR1 KGHDR and CDR2 SFDVKD. V lost 4 bases and J 6 bases, leaving 12 bases between the germline ends.

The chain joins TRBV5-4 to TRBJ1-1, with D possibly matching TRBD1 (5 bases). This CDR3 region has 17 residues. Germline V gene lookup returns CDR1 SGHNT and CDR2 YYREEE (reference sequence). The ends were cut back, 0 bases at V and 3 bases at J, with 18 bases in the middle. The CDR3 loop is CASSLALFQGGDTEAFF. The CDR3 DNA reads TGTGCCAGCAGCTTGGCCCTGTTCCAGGGAGGGGACACTGAAGCTTTCTTT.